The text below deals with one T cell receptor (beta chain). There is no known antigen for this receptor. No clone much larger than this one lies a single base away; base qualities are absent. The data stem from a study of radiotherapy plus CTLA-4 blockade in lung cancer (dated by TCRdb to 2017 to 2018). Regarding the research as a whole: Among the enrolled patients, about 19% had an objective response, and less than 40% reached disease control.

Study-wide findings and limitations: After treatment with radiotherapy and ipilimumab, TCR clones that came from tumors expanded in the peripheral blood. The strongest predictors of response were reported to be early dynamic shifts in blood T cell clones along with a rise in serum interferon-beta following radiation.

The CDR3 numbers 15 residues from cysteine through phenylalanine. Only the CDR3 part of the read is kept: 45 bases, read in frame from the first base. Trimming costs V 5 bases and J 4 bases, and their ends lie 15 bases apart. CDR1 and CDR2, per the germline V gene, are SGHRS and YFSETQ. Focal radiation therapy combined with CTLA-4 blockade (ipilimumab) was tested in patients with chemo-refractory metastatic non-small-cell lung cancer. Receptors were amplified or captured by the immunoSEQ multiplex PCR assay. TCRdb took this table from immuneACCESS and kept in-frame rearrangements with V and J called. Such tables lack part of the clones; where checked against another copy, unresolved V genes explain under half of the gap, and the rest is unexplained. Counted in this sample were 55,000 to 70,000 clones; roughly 80% of them appeared once. Approximately 17% of the sample is in the top ten clones.

The chain couples TRBV5-1 to TRBJ2-2; TRBD1 is a weak D gene call, 6 bases matching. The clonotype originates from a human donor with non-small cell lung cancer who had a complete response to radiotherapy plus ipilimumab. This material consisted of peripheral blood, taken from a patient treated with radiotherapy plus ipilimumab. The bases read TGCGCCAGCAGACCACAGGGTACGGCCACCGGGGAGCTGTTTTTT. It codes for CASRPQGTATGELFF.